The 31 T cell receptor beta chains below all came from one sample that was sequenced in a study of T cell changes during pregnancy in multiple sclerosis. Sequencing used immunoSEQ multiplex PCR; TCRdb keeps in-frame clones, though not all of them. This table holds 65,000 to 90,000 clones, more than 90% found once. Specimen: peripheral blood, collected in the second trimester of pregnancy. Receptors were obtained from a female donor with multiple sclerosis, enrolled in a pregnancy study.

The CDR3, as DNA: TGTGCCAGCAGCTTAGCCCCGGGACACTACGAGCAGTACTTC. Translating it yields CASSLAPGHYEQYF. V usage is TRBV11-3 and J usage is TRBJ2-7, with a possible D match to TRBD1 (6 bases). The CDR3 is made up of 14 amino acids. Germline loops: CDR1 SGHNT, CDR2 YENEEA. V lost 1 base and J lost 3, with 10 bases in between.

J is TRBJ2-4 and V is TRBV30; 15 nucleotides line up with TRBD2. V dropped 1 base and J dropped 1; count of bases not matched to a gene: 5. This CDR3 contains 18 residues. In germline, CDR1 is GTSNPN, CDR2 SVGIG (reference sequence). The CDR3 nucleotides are TGTGCCTGGAGTGGGACTAGCGGGGGGGCGGGCGCCAAAAACATTCAGTACTTC. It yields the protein CAWSGTSGGAGAKNIQYF. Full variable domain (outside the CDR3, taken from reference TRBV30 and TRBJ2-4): SQTIHQWPATLVQPVGSPLSLECTVEGTSNPNLYWYRQAAGRGLQLLFYSVGIGQISSEVPQNLSASRPQDRQFILSSKKLLLSDSGFYLCAWSGTSGGAGAKNIQYFGAGTRLSVL.

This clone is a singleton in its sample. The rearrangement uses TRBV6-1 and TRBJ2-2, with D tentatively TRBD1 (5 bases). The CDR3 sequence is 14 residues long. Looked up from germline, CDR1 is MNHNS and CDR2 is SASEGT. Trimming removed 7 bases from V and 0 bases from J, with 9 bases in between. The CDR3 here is CASTDSPNTGELFF. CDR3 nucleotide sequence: TGTGCCAGCACAGACAGTCCGAACACCGGGGAGCTGTTTTTT.

The CDR3 here is CASSFSPDYNEQFF. The DNA of the CDR3 is TGTGCCAGCAGCTTCTCCCCAGACTACAATGAGCAGTTCTTC. This chain uses TRBV11-3 with TRBJ2-1, with D uncertain. CDR1 SGHNT and CDR2 YENEEA come from the germline V gene. The germline V and J ends were trimmed by 3 bases and 3 bases, with 9 bases remaining between them. The CDR3 extends over 14 amino acids.

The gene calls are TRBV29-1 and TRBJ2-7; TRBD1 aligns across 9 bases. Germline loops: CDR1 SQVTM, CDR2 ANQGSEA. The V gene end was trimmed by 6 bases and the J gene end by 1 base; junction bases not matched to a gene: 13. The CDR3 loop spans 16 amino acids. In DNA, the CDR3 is TGCAGCGTCCGAATGCAGGGGACAGGGCATTCCTACGAGCAGTACTTC. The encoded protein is CSVRMQGTGHSYEQYF.

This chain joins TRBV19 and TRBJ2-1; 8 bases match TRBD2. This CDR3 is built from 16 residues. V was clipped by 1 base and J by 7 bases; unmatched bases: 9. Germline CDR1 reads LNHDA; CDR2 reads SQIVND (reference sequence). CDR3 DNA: TGTGCCAGTAGTATAGGTTTAATAGCGGGGTCGAATGAGCAGTTCTTC. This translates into CASSIGLIAGSNEQFF.

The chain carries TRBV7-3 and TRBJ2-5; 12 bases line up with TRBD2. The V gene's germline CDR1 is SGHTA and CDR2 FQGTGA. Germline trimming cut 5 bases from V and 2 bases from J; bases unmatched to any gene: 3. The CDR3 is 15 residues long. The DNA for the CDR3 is TGTGCCAGCAGCCCAACTAGCGGGGGGCAAGAGACCCAGTACTTC. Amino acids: CASSPTSGGQETQYF.

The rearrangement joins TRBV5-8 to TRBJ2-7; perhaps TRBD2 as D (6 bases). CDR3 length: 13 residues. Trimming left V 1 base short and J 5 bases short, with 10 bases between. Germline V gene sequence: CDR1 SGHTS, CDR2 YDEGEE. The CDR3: CASSLSGLHEQYF. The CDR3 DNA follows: TGTGCCAGCAGCTTGTCGGGACTGCACGAGCAGTACTTC. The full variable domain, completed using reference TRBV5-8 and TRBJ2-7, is EAGVTQSPTHLIKTRGQQATLRCSPISGHTSVYWYQQALGLGLQFLLWYDEGEERNRGNFPPRFSGRQFPNYSSELNVNALELEDSALYLCASSLSGLHEQYFGPGTRLTVT.

The CDR3 spells CASSSSKTGSYGYTF. CDR3 coding DNA: TGTGCCAGCAGTTCTAGTAAGACAGGAAGCTATGGCTACACCTTC. The J gene is TRBJ1-2, the V gene TRBV6-5, with D possibly being TRBD1 (6 bases). Germline CDR1 and CDR2: MNHEY and SVGAGI. This CDR3 region has 15 residues. V lost 4 bases and J lost 4, with 16 bases in between.

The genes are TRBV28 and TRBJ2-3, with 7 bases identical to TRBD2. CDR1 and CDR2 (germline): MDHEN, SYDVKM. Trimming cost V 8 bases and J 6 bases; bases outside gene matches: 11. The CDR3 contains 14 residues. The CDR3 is CASASGGLGDTQYF. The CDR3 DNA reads TGTGCCAGCGCCTCGGGAGGCCTGGGGGATACGCAGTATTTT.

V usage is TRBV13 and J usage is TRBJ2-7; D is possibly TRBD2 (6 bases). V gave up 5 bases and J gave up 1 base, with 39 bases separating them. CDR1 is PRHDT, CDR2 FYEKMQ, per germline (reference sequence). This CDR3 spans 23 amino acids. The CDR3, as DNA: TGTGCCAGCAGCCCAAATATGAGACTAGAGTGGTCCGGCAATGAAAGGGAGTCCTACGAGCAGTACTTC. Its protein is CASSPNMRLEWSGNERESYEQYF.

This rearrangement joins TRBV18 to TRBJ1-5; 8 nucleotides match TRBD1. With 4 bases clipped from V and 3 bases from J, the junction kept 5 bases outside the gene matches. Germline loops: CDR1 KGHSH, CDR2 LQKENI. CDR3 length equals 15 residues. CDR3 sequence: CASSRLGQVNQPQHF. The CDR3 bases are TGTGCCAGCTCACGTTTGGGACAGGTCAATCAGCCCCAGCATTTT.

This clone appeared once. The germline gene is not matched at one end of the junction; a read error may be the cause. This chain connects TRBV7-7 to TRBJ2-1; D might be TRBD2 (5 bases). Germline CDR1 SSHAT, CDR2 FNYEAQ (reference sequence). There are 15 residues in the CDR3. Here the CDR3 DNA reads TGTGCTAGCAGCTTGAGGGAGAGCTCCTACAATGAGCAGTTCTTC. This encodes CASSLRESSYNEQFF.

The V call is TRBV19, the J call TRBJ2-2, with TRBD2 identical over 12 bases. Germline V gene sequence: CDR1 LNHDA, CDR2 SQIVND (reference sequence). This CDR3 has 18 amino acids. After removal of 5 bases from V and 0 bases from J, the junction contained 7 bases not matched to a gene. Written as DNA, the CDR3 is TGTGCCAGTAGTCCCGGGACTAGCGGGTTTTCGAACACCGGGGAGCTGTTTTTT. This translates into CASSPGTSGFSNTGELFF. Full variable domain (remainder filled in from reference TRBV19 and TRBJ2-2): DGGITQSPKYLFRKEGQNVTLSCEQNLNHDAMYWYRQDPGQGLRLIYYSQIVNDFQKGDIAEGYSVSREKKESFPLTVTSAQKNPTAFYLCASSPGTSGFSNTGELFFGEGSRLTVL.

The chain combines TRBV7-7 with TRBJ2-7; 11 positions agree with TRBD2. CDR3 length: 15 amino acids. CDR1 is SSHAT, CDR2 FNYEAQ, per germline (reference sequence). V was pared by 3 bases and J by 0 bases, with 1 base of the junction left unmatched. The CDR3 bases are TGTGCCAGCAGCTTGGGGACTAGCGGCTCCTACGAGCAGTACTTC. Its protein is CASSLGTSGSYEQYF.

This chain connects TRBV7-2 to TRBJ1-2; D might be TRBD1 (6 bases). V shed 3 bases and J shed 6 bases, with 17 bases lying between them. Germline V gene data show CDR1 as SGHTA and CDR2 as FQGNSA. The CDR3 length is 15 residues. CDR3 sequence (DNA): TGTGCCAGCAGCTTGTGGGACACCAATTCGAATGGCTACACCTTC. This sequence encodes CASSLWDTNSNGYTF.

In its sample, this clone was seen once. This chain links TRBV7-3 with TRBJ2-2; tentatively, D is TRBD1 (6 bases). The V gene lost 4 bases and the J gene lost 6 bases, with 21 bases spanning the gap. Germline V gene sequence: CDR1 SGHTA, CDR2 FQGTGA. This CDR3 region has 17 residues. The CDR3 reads CASSSRPGATPSGELFF. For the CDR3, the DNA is TGTGCCAGCAGCTCACGACCAGGGGCAACTCCATCCGGGGAGCTGTTTTTT.

As DNA, the CDR3 is TGTGCCATCGACCCATCTAGCGGGAGCGTCCGCGAGCAGTACTTC. Protein sequence: CAIDPSSGSVREQYF. V and J are TRBV28 and TRBJ2-7; 10 nucleotides agree with TRBD2. Germline trimming cut 10 bases from V and 6 bases from J; bases unmatched to any gene: 15. This CDR3 contains 15 residues. Germline values: CDR1 MDHEN, CDR2 SYDVKM. Using reference TRBV28 and TRBJ2-7 for the parts outside the CDR3, the full variable domain is DVKVTQSSRYLVKRTGEKVFLECVQDMDHENMFWYRQDPGLGLRLIYFSYDVKMKEKGDIPEGYSVSREKKERFSLILESASTNQTSMYLCAIDPSSGSVREQYFGPGTRLTVT.

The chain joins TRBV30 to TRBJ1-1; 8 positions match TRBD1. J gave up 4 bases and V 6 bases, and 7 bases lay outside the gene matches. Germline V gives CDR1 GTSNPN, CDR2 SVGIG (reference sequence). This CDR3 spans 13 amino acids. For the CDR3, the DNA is TGTGCCTGCCCACGTCAGGGGGCCACTGAAGCTTTCTTT. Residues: CACPRQGATEAFF. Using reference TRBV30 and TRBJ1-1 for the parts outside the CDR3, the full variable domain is SQTIHQWPATLVQPVGSPLSLECTVEGTSNPNLYWYRQAAGRGLQLLFYSVGIGQISSEVPQNLSASRPQDRQFILSSKKLLLSDSGFYLCACPRQGATEAFFGQGTRLTVV.

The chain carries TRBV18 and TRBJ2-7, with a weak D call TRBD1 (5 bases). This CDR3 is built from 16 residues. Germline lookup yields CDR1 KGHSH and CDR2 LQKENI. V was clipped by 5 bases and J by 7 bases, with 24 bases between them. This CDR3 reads CASSWTTFRGTLEQYF. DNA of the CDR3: TGTGCCAGCTCATGGACCACGTTTAGGGGCACCTTAGAGCAGTACTTC.

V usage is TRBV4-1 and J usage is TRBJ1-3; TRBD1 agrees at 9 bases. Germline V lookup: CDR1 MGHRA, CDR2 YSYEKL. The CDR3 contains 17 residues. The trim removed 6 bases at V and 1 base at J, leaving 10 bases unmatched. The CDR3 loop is CASSQLLQGASGNTIYF. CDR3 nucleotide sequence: TGCGCCAGCAGTCAGCTCCTACAGGGGGCTTCTGGAAACACCATATATTTT.

CDR3 loop: CASSRHPREEYEQYF. The CDR3 nucleotides read TGCGCCAGCAGCCGTCACCCCAGGGAGGAGTACGAGCAGTACTTC. The genes are TRBV5-1 and TRBJ2-7; D possibly corresponds to TRBD2 (6 bases). Trimming removed 4 bases from V and 4 bases from J, with 18 bases in between. The CDR3 sequence is 15 residues long. CDR1 SGHRS and CDR2 YFSETQ come from the germline V gene.

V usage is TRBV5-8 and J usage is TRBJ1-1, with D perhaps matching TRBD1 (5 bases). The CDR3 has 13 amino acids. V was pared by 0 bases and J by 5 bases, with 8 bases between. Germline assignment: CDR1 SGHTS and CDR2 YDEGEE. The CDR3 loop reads CASSLGRVTEAFF. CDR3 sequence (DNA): TGTGCCAGCAGCTTGGGCAGGGTGACTGAAGCTTTCTTT.

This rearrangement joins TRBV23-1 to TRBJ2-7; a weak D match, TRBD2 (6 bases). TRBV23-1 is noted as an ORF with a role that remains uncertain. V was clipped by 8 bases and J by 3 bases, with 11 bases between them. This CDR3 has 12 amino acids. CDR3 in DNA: TGCGCCAGCCCACGGGGAGGCTACGAGCAGTACTTC. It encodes CASPRGGYEQYF.

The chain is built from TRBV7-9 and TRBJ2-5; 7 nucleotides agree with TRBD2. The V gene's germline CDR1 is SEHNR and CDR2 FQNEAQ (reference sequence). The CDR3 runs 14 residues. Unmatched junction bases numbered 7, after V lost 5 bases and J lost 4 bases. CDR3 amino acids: CASSLRLALETQYF. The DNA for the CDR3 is TGTGCCAGCAGCCTTCGACTAGCTCTAGAGACCCAGTACTTC. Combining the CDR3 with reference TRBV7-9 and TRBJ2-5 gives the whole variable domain DTGVSQNPRHKITKRGQNVTFRCDPISEHNRLYWYRQTLGQGPEFLTYFQNEAQLEKSRLLSDRFSAERPKGSFSTLEIQRTEQGDSAMYLCASSLRLALETQYFGPGTRLLVL.

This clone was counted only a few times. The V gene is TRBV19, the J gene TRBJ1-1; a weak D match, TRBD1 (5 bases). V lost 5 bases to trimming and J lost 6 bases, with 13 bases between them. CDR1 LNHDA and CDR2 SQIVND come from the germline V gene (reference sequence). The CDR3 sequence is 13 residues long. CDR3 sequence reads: CASSVRATPEAFF. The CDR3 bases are TGTGCCAGTAGTGTCAGGGCTACACCTGAAGCTTTCTTT.

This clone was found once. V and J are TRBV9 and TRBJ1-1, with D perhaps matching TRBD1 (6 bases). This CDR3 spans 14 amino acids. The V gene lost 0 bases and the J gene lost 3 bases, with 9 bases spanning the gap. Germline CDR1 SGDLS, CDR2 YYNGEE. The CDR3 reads CASSVGGGHTEAFF. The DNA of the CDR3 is TGTGCCAGCAGCGTAGGTGGGGGCCACACTGAAGCTTTCTTT.

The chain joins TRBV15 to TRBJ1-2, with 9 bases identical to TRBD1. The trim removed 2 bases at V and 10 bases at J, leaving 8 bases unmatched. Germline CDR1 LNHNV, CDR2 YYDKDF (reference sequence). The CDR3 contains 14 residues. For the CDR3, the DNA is TGTGCCACCAGCAGACCGGGACAGGGCTTATCCTACACCTTC. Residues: CATSRPGQGLSYTF.

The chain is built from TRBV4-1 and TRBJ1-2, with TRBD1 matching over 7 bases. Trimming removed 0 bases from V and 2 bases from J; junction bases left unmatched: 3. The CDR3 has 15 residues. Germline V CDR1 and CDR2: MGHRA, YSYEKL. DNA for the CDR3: TGCGCCAGCAGCCAAGAACCGGGACAGAACTATGGCTACACCTTC. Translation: CASSQEPGQNYGYTF.

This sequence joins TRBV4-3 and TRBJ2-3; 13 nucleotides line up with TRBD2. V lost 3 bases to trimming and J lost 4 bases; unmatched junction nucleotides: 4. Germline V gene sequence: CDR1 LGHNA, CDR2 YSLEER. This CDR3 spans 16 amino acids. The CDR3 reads CASSHSGTSGADTQYF. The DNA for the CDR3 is TGCGCCAGCAGCCATTCCGGGACTAGCGGGGCAGATACGCAGTATTTT.

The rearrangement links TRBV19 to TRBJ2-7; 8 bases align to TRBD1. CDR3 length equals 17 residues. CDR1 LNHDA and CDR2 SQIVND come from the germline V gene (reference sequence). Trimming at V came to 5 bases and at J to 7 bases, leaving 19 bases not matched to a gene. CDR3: CASSRMRQGFTVGEQYF. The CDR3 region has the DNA TGTGCCAGTAGTCGCATGAGACAGGGGTTCACCGTGGGGGAGCAGTACTTC.